This T cell receptor (beta chain) stems from a study of blood T cell repertoires in COVID-19. Study context: Samples representing acute and convalescent COVID-19 were sourced from the United States, Italy and Spain. PBMCs, B-cell-depleted T cells, or T cells provided the cDNA or gDNA that made up the material.

In the original processing: How many nucleated cells were present was estimated from reference gene primer amplification. TCRdb's copy holds only in-frame clones and misses some; the assay was immunoSEQ multiplex PCR. V, J and clone size are those of that table, while D and trimming were read from the DNA. The data show hundreds of thousands of clones, with around 87% seen just once and about 2.2% held by the top ten. The V gene's germline CDR1 is SEHNR and CDR2 FQNEAQ (reference sequence). After removal of 8 bases from V and 5 bases from J, the junction contained 7 bases not matched to a gene. The CDR3 has 15 amino acids.

Sequenced material: peripheral blood. This chain uses TRBV7-9 with TRBJ2-2, with 11 bases identical to TRBD1. This sequence was found in a woman aged 25 to 39 who had recovered from COVID-19. This chain's CDR3 is CASSGQGARTGELFF. In DNA, the CDR3 is TGTGCCAGCTCCGGACAGGGGGCGCGGACCGGGGAGCTGTTTTTT. Full variable domain (remainder filled in from reference TRBV7-9 and TRBJ2-2): DTGVSQNPRHKITKRGQNVTFRCDPISEHNRLYWYRQTLGQGPEFLTYFQNEAQLEKSRLLSDRFSAERPKGSFSTLEIQRTEQGDSAMYLCASSGQGARTGELFFGEGSRLTVL.